This T cell receptor beta chain was observed in a study of T cell repertoires in cytomegalovirus infection. Study as a whole: Indications of both CMV infection and matching HLA type were provided by public TCR beta signatures.

Study-level points and caveats: CMV carriers with the relevant HLA were identified by cumulative public TCR beta family frequency.

TCRdb re-analysed the reads in MiXCR, keeping a single row per CDR3 protein. This table has under 95,000 distinct CDR3 sequences, around half appearing once. Germline V gene sequence: CDR1 MNHNY, CDR2 SVGAGI (reference sequence). Trimming pared 7 bases from V and 6 bases from J, leaving 10 bases between. The CDR3 contains 11 residues. With respect to this clonotype: Its antigen is not known.

Here the sequenced sample was CD8+ T cells from cultured PBMCs, taken from culture after CMV antigen stimulation. The chain couples TRBV6-6 to TRBJ2-7; D is unresolved. This clonotype originated in a human donor in good health (CMV status not recorded). Some clones in this sample may be carry-over from other donors' samples. The DNA for the CDR3 is TGTGCCAGCAAGGCAGGCGCCGAGCAGTACTTC. This codes for CASKAGAEQYF.